Presented here are 19 T cell receptor beta chains from one specimen sequenced in a study of cytomegalovirus exposure and HLA in healthy donors. With 60 Vbeta and 13 Jbeta primers, the PCR was carried out. Repertoires were generated with immunoSEQ multiplex PCR, while TCRdb's copy carries only in-frame clones and drops some. The table lists 100,000 or so clones, roughly 13% of them singletons, with about a sixth in the top ten. What was sequenced was PBMCs. The source is a man in his forties in good health and CMV-seropositive.

CDR3 residues: CASSPLEREGLETQYF. Written as DNA, the CDR3 is TGCGCCAGCAGCCCTCTAGAGCGGGAGGGCTTGGAGACCCAGTACTTC. The chain recombines TRBV4-1 with TRBJ2-5; 10 bases fit TRBD2. Germline V gene sequence: CDR1 MGHRA, CDR2 YSYEKL. The CDR3 runs 16 residues. Unmatched junction bases numbered 10, after V lost 4 bases and J lost 5 bases.

This clone was detected a few times. The rearrangement joins TRBV9 to TRBJ2-1; 12 nucleotides line up with TRBD2. This CDR3 has 15 amino acids. CDR1 is SGDLS and CDR2 is YYNGEE in the germline V gene. V lost 3 bases to trimming and J lost 9 bases; unmatched junction nucleotides: 7. CDR3 loop: CASSAARTSGVEQFF. CDR3 in DNA: TGTGCCAGCAGCGCCGCACGGACTAGCGGGGTTGAGCAGTTCTTC.

This chain links TRBV19 with TRBJ2-7, with 9 nucleotides matching TRBD2. V shed 6 bases, J shed 0 bases, and the junction held 3 bases outside the gene matches. Germline CDR1 is LNHDA and CDR2 is SQIVND (reference sequence). This CDR3 is 14 amino acids long. The CDR3 region has the DNA TGTGCCAGTAGCGAACTAGCGGGCTCCTACGAGCAGTACTTC. Protein product: CASSELAGSYEQYF.

This chain links TRBV18 with TRBJ2-7; a weak D match, TRBD1 (5 bases). In germline, CDR1 is KGHSH, CDR2 LQKENI. This CDR3 is 15 amino acids long. V lost 7 bases, J lost 2 bases, and 18 bases lay in between. The CDR3 nucleotides are TGTGCCAGCTTCACCAGGGCGGTACAGACCTACGAGCAGTACTTC. This translates into CASFTRAVQTYEQYF.

The chain employs TRBV10-3 and TRBJ2-7; TRBD2 might be the D (5 bases). The CDR3 runs to 13 residues. CDR1 is ENHRY, CDR2 SYGVKD, per germline. V gave up 6 bases and J gave up 3 bases, with 12 bases separating them. CDR3 amino acids: CAIRRGSFYEQYF. CDR3 in DNA: TGTGCCATCAGGAGAGGGAGTTTCTACGAGCAGTACTTC.

This clone was detected only a few times. The V and J genes are TRBV11-2 and TRBJ2-1; D remains unclear. The germline V gene encodes CDR1 SGHAT and CDR2 FQNNGV. V was shortened by 4 bases and J by 6 bases, with 13 bases between the two germline ends. The CDR3 runs 14 residues. For the CDR3, the DNA is TGTGCCAGCAGCTACACCCTTGGCCCCAATGAGCAGTTCTTC. As protein: CASSYTLGPNEQFF. Drawing the rest from reference TRBV11-2 and TRBJ2-1, the complete variable domain is EAGVAQSPRYKIIEKRQSVAFWCNPISGHATLYWYQQILGQGPKLLIQFQNNGVVDDSQLPKDRFSAERLKGVDSTLKIQPAKLEDSAVYLCASSYTLGPNEQFFGPGTRLTVL.

This clone has only a few counts. The CDR3 DNA follows: TGTGCCTGGAGTGTACGTGGCATCGGGGAGCTGTTTTTT. Its translation: CAWSVRGIGELFF. The chain carries TRBV30 and TRBJ2-2, with no clear D. This CDR3 is built from 13 residues. V was cut by 0 bases and J by 7 bases, with 9 bases left in between. Germline V gene sequence: CDR1 GTSNPN, CDR2 SVGIG (reference sequence).

The rearrangement joins TRBV9 to TRBJ2-7; 9 nucleotides line up with TRBD1. The V segment lost 2 bases and the J segment 5 bases; nucleotides outside the gene matches: 8. Germline V CDR1 and CDR2: SGDLS, YYNGEE. CDR3 length: 15 amino acids. CDR3 DNA sequence: TGTGCCAGCAGCGTCGATGGGGACAGGGTTGACGAGCAGTACTTC. Protein: CASSVDGDRVDEQYF.

This chain uses TRBV29-1 with TRBJ2-1; 7 bases line up with TRBD2. The V gene's germline CDR1 is SQVTM and CDR2 ANQGSEA. This CDR3 has 14 amino acids. The trim removed 3 bases at V and 3 bases at J, leaving 5 bases unmatched. The CDR3 region is CSVDLREFYNEQFF. CDR3 DNA sequence: TGCAGCGTTGACTTGCGGGAGTTCTACAATGAGCAGTTCTTC.

This clone occurred a few times. The gene calls are TRBV12-5 and TRBJ1-1; D call uncertain. Looked up from germline, CDR1 is LGHNT and CDR2 is FRNRAP. This CDR3 is built from 14 residues. Trimming left V 6 bases short and J 4 bases short, with 15 bases between. The CDR3 region is CASGQAFDTTEAFF. The CDR3, as DNA: TGTGCTAGTGGCCAGGCCTTCGACACCACTGAAGCTTTCTTT.

On this clone itself: In this CDR3 the conserved last residue, phenylalanine or tryptophan, is missing, so a read error is likely. The DNA is omitted, as the CDR3 cannot be located on it reliably, and the CDR3 follows TCRdb's listing. The chain recombines TRBV2 with TRBJ2-3; the table's D call TRBD2 went unverified against the DNA. Germline V gene sequence: CDR1 SNHLY, CDR2 FYNNEI. The CDR3 comprises 14 residues, both ends counted. Here the CDR3 reads CASSELQPGDTKYL.

V gene TRBV6-1 combines with J gene TRBJ1-2; D is unresolved. With 2 bases removed from V and 7 bases from J, the gap between germline ends came to 14 bases. The germline CDR1 and CDR2 sequences are MNHNS and SASEGT. This CDR3 contains 14 residues. CDR3 bases: TGTGCCAGCAGTGAACTTGACGGGATTCGTGGCTACACCTTC. Protein: CASSELDGIRGYTF.

This clone was seen a handful of times. The chain links TRBV7-8 to TRBJ1-1, with TRBD1 matching 8 bases. CDR1 is SGHVS and CDR2 is FQNEAQ in the germline V gene. This CDR3 spans 17 amino acids. Trimming at V came to 3 bases and at J to 1 base, leaving 10 bases not matched to a gene. CDR3 coding DNA: TGTGCCAGCAGCTTTCGTCGGCCGGGACAGGCGAACACTGAAGCTTTCTTT. Encoded protein: CASSFRRPGQANTEAFF.

This clone occurred a few times. The genes are TRBV5-6 and TRBJ1-1, with TRBD1 as a possible D gene (5 bases). The CDR3 contains 15 residues. V shed 4 bases and J shed 0 bases, with 13 bases lying between them. Per the germline V gene, CDR1 is SGHDT and CDR2 is YYEEEE. The CDR3 DNA reads TGTGCCAGCAGCGCCGTCAGGGATATGAACACTGAAGCTTTCTTT. This translates into CASSAVRDMNTEAFF.

Of note for this clone: A far bigger clonotype differs at one base, so this is likely a read error. The CDR3 DNA reads TGTGCCAGCGGTTTATGGGTAGCGGGGAGCCAAAACTTC. It yields the protein CASGLWVAGSQNF. The rearrangement joins TRBV27 to TRBJ2-5, with 8 bases identical to TRBD2. The germline CDR1 and CDR2 sequences are MNHEY and SMNVEV (reference sequence). The CDR3 extends over 13 amino acids.

The chain is built from TRBV5-4 and TRBJ2-7; no clear D gene. From germline, CDR1 is SGHNT and CDR2 YYREEE (reference sequence). The CDR3 extends over 15 amino acids. Trimming pared 0 bases from V and 3 bases from J, leaving 13 bases between. The CDR3 protein is CASSLDRVVSYEQYF. The CDR3 DNA reads TGTGCCAGCAGCTTGGATCGGGTAGTAAGCTACGAGCAGTACTTC.

This clone was observed a handful of times. The gene calls are TRBV6-1 and TRBJ1-1; 8 nucleotides line up with TRBD1. After removal of 3 bases from V and 2 bases from J, the junction contained 2 bases not matched to a gene. Germline V gives CDR1 MNHNS, CDR2 SASEGT. The CDR3 runs to 14 residues. The CDR3 protein is CASSDSGGNTEAFF. The CDR3 DNA reads TGTGCCAGCAGTGACTCAGGGGGCAACACTGAAGCTTTCTTT.

The V gene is TRBV30, the J gene TRBJ1-2; D not resolved. The CDR3 is 11 residues long. Trimming cost V 4 bases and J 4 bases, with 7 bases left between them. From germline, CDR1 is GTSNPN and CDR2 SVGIG (reference sequence). In DNA, the CDR3 is TGTGCCTGGATGAGTTTCTATGGCTACACCTTC. Translation: CAWMSFYGYTF. Together with reference TRBV30 and TRBJ1-2, the CDR3 gives the full variable domain: SQTIHQWPATLVQPVGSPLSLECTVEGTSNPNLYWYRQAAGRGLQLLFYSVGIGQISSEVPQNLSASRPQDRQFILSSKKLLLSDSGFYLCAWMSFYGYTFGSGTRLTVV.

This clone has only a few counts. This rearrangement joins TRBV27 to TRBJ1-5; tentative D call: TRBD1 (5 bases). This CDR3 has 14 residues. V was shortened by 6 bases and J by 3 bases, with 12 bases between the two germline ends. Per germline, CDR1 MNHEY and CDR2 SMNVEV (reference sequence). The CDR3 spells CASRGGHFNQPQHF. CDR3 in DNA: TGTGCCAGCAGAGGCGGACATTTCAATCAGCCCCAGCATTTT.